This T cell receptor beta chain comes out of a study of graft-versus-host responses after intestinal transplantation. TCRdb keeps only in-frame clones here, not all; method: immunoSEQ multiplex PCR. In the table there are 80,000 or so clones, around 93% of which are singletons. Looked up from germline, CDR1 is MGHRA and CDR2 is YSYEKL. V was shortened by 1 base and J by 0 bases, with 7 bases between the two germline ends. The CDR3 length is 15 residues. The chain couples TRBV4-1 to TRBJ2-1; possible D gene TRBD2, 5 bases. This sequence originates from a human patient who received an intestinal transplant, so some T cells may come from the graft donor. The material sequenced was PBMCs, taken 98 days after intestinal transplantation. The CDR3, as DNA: TGCGCCAGCAGCCAAGTAGCGAGCTCCTACAATGAGCAGTTCTTC. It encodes CASSQVASSYNEQFF.